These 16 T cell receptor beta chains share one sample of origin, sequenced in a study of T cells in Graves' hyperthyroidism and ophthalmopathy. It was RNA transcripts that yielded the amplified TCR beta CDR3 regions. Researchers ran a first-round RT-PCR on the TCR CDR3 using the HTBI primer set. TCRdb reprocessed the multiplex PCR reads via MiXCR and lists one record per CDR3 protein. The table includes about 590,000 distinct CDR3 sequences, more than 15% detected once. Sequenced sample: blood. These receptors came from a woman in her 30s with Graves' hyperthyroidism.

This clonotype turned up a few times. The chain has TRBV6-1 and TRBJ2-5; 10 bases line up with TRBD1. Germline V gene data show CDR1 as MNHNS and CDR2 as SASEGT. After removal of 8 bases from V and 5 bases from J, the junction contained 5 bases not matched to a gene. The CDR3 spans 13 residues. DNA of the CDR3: TGTGCCAGCGCGACAGGGGGCCTGGAGACCCAGTACTTC. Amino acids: CASATGGLETQYF.

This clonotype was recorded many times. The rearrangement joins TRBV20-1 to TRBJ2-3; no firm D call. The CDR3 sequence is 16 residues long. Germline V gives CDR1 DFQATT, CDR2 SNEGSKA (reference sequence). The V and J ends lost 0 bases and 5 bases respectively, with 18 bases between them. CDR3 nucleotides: TGCAGTGCTAGAGATGCCGGATTACGAAATGGAGATACGCAGTATTTT. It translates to CSARDAGLRNGDTQYF.

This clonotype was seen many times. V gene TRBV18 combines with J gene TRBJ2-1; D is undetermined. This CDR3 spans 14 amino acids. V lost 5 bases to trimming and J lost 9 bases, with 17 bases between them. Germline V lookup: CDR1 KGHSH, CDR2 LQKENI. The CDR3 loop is CASSSTAPSFEQFF. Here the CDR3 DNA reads TGTGCCAGCTCATCGACGGCTCCGTCCTTTGAGCAGTTCTTC.

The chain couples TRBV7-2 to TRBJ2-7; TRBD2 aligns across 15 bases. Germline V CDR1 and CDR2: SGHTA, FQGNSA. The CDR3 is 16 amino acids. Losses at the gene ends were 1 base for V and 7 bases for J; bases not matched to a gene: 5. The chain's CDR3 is CASSLEGLAGGGEQYF. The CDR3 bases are TGTGCCAGCAGCTTAGAGGGACTAGCGGGAGGCGGGGAGCAGTACTTC.

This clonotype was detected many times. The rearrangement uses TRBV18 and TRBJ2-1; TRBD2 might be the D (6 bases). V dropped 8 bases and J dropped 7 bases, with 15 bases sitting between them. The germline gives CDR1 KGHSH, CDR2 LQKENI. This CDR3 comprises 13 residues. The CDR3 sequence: CASHLRERNEQFF. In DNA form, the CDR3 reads TGTGCCAGCCACCTCCGGGAGCGGAATGAGCAGTTCTTC. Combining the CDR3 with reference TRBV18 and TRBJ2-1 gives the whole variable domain NAGVMQNPRHLVRRRGQEARLRCSPMKGHSHVYWYRQLPEEGLKFMVYLQKENIIDESGMPKERFSAEFPKEGPSILRIQQVVRGDSAAYFCASHLRERNEQFFGPGTRLTVL.

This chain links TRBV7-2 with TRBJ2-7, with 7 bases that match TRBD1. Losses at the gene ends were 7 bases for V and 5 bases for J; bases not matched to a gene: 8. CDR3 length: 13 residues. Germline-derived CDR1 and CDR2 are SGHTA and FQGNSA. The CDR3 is CASTSRQGHEQYF. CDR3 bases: TGTGCCAGCACCTCTAGACAGGGCCACGAGCAGTACTTC. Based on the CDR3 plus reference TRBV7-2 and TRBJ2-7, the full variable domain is GAGVSQSPSNKVTEKGKDVELRCDPISGHTALYWYRQSLGQGLEFLIYFQGNSAPDKSGLPSDRFSAERTGGSVSTLTIQRTQQEDSAVYLCASTSRQGHEQYFGPGTRLTVT.

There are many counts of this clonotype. The CDR3 loop reads CASKSTANTEAFF. The CDR3 bases are TGTGCCAGCAAGTCAACAGCGAACACTGAAGCTTTCTTT. J is TRBJ1-1 and V is TRBV27; D not certain. The CDR3 has 13 residues. The germline CDR1 and CDR2 sequences are MNHEY and SMNVEV (reference sequence). Trimming removed 7 bases at V and 1 base at J, with 10 bases between.

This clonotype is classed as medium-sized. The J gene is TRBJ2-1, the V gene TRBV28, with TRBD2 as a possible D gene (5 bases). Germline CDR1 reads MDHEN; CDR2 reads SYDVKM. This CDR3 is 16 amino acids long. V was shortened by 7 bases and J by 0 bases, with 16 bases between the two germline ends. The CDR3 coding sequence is TGTGCCAGCAAACGCGGGCGGCAGTCCTCCTACAATGAGCAGTTCTTC. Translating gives CASKRGRQSSYNEQFF.

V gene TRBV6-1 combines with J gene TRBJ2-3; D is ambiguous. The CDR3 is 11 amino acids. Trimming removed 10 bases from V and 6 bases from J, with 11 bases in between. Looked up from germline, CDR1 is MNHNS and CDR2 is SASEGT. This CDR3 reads CATALGDTQYF. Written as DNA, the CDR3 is TGTGCCACAGCGCTCGGGGATACGCAGTATTTT.

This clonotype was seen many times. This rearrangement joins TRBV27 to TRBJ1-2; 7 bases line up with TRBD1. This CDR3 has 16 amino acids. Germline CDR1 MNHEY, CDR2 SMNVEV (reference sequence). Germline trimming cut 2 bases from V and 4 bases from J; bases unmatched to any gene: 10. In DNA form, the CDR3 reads TGTGCCAGCAGTTTAAAGCCGTTAAGACAGGGCTATGGCTACACCTTC. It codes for CASSLKPLRQGYGYTF.

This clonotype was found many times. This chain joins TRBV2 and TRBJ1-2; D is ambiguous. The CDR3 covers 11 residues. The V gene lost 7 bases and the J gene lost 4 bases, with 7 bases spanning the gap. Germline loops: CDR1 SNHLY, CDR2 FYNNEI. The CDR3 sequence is CASMGGYGYTF. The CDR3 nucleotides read TGTGCCAGCATGGGAGGCTATGGCTACACCTTC.

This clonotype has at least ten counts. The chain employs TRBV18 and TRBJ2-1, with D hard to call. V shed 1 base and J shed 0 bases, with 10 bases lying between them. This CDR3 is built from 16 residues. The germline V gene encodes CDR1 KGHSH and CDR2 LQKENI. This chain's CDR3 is CASSPRAQSSYNEQFF. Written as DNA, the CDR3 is TGTGCCAGCTCACCACGGGCACAGAGCTCCTACAATGAGCAGTTCTTC.

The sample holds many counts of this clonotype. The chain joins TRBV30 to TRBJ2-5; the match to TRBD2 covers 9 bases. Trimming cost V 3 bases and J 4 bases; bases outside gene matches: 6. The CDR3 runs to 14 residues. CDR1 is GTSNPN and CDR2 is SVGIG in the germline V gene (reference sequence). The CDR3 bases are TGTGCCTGGAGCGTCAGCGGGAGGCGAGAGACCCAGTACTTC. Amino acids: CAWSVSGRRETQYF.

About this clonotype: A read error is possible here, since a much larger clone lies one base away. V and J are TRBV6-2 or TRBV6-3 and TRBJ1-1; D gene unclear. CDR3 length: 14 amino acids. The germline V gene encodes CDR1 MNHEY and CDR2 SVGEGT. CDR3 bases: TGTGCCAGCAGTTCAATCCAGCAGAACACTGAAGTTTTCTTT. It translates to CASSSIQQNTEVFF.

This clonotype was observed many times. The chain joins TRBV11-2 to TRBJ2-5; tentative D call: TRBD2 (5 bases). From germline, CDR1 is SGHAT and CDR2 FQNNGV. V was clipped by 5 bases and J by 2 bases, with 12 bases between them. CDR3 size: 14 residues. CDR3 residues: CASSRLLPQETQYF. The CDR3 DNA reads TGTGCCAGCAGCAGACTACTCCCGCAAGAGACCCAGTACTTC.

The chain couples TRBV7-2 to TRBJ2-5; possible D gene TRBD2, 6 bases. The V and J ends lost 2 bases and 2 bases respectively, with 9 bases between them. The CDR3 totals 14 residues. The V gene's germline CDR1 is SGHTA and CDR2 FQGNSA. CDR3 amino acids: CASSLQSGQETQYF. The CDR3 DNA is TGTGCCAGCAGCTTACAAAGCGGGCAAGAGACCCAGTACTTC.